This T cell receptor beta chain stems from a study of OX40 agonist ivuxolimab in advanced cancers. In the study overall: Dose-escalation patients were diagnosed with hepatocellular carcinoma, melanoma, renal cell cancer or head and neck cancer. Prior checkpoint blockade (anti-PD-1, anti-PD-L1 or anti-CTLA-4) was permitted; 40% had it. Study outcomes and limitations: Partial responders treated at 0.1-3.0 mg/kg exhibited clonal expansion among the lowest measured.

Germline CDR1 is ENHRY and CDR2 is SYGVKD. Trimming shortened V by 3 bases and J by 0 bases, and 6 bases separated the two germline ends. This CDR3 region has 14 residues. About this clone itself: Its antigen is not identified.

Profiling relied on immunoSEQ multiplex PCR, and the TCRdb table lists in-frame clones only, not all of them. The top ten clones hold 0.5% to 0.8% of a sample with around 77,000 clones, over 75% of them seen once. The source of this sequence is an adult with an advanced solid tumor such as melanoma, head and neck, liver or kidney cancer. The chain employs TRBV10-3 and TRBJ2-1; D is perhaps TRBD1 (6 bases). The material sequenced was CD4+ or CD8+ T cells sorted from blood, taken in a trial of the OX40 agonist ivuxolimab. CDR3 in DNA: TGTGCCATCAGTGAACAGGGCTCCTACAATGAGCAGTTCTTC. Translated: CAISEQGSYNEQFF.